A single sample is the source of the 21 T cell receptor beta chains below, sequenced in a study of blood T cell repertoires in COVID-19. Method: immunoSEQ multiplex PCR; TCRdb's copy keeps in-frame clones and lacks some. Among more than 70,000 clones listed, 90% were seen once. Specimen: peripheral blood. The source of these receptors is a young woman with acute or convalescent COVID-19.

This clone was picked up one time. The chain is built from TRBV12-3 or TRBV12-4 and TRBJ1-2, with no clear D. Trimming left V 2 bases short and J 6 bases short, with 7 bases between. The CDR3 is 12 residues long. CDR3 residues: CASSLRTHGYTF. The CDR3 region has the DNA TGTGCCAGCAGTTTAAGGACTCATGGCTACACCTTC.

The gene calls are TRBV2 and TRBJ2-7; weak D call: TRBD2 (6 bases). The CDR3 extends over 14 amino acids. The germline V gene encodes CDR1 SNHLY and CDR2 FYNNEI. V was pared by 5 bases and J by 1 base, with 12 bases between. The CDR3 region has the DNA TGTGCCAGCAGTCTTGCCGGGAGATCCTACGAGCAGTACTTC. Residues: CASSLAGRSYEQYF.

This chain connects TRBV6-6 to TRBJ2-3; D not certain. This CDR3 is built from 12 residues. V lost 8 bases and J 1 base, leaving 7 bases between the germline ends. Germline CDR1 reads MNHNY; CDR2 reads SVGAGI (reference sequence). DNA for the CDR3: TGTGCCAGCTGGAGCGGCACAGATACGCAGTATTTT. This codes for CASWSGTDTQYF.

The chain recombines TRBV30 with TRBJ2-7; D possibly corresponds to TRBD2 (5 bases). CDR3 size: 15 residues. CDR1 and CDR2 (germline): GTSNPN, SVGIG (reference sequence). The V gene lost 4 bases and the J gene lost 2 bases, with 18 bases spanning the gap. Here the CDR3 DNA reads TGTGCCTGGAAAGGTTGGGAGAGTCCCCCCTACGAGCAGTACTTC. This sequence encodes CAWKGWESPPYEQYF.

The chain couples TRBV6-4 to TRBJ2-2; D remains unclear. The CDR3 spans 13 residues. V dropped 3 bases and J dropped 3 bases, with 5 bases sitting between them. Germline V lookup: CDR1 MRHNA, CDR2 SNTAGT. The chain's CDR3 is CASSESDTGELFF. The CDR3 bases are TGTGCCAGCAGTGAATCAGACACCGGGGAGCTGTTTTTT.

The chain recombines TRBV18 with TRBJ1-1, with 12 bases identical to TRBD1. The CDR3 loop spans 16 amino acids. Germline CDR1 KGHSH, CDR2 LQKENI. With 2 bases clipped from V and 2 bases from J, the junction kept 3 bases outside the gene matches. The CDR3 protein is CASSPWDRGRNTEAFF. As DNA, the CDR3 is TGTGCCAGCTCACCATGGGACAGGGGGCGAAACACTGAAGCTTTCTTT. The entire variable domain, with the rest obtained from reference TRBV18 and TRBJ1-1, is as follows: NAGVMQNPRHLVRRRGQEARLRCSPMKGHSHVYWYRQLPEEGLKFMVYLQKENIIDESGMPKERFSAEFPKEGPSILRIQQVVRGDSAAYFCASSPWDRGRNTEAFFGQGTRLTVV.

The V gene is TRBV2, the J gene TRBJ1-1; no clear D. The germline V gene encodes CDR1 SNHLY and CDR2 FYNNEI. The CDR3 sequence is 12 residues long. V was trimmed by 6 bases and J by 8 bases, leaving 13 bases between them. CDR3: CASSAYRWEAFF. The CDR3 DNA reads TGTGCCAGCAGCGCCTATCGTTGGGAAGCTTTCTTT.

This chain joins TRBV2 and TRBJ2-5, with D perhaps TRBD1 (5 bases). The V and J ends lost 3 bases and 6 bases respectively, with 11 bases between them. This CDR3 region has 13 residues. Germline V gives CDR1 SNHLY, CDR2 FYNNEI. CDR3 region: CASSEPQGQTQYF. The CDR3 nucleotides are TGTGCCAGCAGTGAGCCGCAGGGCCAGACCCAGTACTTC.

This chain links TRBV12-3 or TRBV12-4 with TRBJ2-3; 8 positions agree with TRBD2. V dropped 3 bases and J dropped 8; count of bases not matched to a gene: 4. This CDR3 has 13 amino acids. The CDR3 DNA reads TGTGCCAGCAGTTTTTCGGGGGGGGTTACGCAGTATTTT. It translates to CASSFSGGVTQYF.

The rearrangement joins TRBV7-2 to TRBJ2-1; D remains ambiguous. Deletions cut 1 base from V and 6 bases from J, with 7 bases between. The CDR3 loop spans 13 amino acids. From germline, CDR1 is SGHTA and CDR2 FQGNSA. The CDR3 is CASSLGSGNEQFF. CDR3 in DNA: TGTGCCAGCAGCTTAGGTTCGGGCAATGAGCAGTTCTTC.

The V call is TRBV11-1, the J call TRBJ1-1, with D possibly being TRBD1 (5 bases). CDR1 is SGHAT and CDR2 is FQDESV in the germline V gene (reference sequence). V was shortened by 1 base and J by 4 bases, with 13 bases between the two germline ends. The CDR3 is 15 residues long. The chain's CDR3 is CASSLVSGGGTEAFF. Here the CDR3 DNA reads TGTGCCAGCAGCTTAGTCTCGGGGGGAGGCACTGAAGCTTTCTTT.

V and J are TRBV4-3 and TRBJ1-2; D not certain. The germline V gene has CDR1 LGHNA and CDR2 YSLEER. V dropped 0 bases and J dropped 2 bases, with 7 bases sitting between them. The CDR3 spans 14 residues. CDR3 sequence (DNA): TGCGCCAGCAGCCAAGATACGAGGAACTATGGCTACACCTTC. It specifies CASSQDTRNYGYTF.

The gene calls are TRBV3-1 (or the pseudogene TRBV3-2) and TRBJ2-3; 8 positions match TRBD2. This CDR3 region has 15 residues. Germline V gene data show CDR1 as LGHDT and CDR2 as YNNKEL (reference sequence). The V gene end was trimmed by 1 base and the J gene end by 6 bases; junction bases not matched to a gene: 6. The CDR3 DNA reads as TGTGCCAGCAGCCAAGCTCGGGAGGGTCTCGATACGCAGTATTTT. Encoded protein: CASSQAREGLDTQYF.

The CDR3: CASGGANEQFF. The CDR3 DNA reads TGTGCCAGCGGGGGGGCAAATGAGCAGTTCTTC. The chain couples TRBV6-5 to TRBJ2-1; D is perhaps TRBD2 (7 bases). The CDR3 length is 11 residues. V was clipped by 8 bases and J by 7 bases, with 9 bases between them. Germline lookup yields CDR1 MNHEY and CDR2 SVGAGI.

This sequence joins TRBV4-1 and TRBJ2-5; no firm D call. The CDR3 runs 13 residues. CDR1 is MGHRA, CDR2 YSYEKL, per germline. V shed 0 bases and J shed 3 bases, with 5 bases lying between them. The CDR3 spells CASSQDRKETQYF. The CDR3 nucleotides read TGCGCCAGCAGCCAAGACAGAAAAGAGACCCAGTACTTC.

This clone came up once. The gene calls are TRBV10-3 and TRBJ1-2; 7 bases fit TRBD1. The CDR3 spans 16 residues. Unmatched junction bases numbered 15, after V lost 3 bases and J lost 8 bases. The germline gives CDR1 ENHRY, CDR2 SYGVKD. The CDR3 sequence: CAISEIWDSPPGGYTF. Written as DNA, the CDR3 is TGTGCCATCAGTGAAATTTGGGACAGTCCCCCCGGAGGCTACACCTTC.

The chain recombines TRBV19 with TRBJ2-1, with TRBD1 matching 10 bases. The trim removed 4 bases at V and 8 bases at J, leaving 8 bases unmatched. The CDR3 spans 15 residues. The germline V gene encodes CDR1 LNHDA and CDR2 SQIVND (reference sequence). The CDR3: CASSTGQGFIDEQFF. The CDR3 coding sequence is TGTGCCAGTAGTACGGGACAGGGGTTTATAGATGAGCAGTTCTTC.

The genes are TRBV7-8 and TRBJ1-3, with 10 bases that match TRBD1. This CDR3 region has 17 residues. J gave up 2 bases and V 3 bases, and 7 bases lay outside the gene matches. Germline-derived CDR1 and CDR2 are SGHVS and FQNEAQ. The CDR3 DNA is TGTGCCAGCAGCTTCCGGGACAGGGGCTGGCCTGGAAACACCATATATTTT. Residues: CASSFRDRGWPGNTIYF.

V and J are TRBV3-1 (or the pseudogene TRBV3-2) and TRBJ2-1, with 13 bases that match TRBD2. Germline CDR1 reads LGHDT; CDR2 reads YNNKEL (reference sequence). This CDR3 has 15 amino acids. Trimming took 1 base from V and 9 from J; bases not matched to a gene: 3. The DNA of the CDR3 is TGTGCCAGCAGCCAAGGACTAGCGGGAGGTTCTGAGCAGTTCTTC. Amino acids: CASSQGLAGGSEQFF.

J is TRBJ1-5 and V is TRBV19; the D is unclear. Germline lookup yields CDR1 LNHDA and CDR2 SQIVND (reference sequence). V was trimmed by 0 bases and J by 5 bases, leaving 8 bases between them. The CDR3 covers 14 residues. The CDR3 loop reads CASSIEVGHQPQHF. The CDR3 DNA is TGTGCCAGTAGTATAGAAGTGGGCCATCAGCCCCAGCATTTT.

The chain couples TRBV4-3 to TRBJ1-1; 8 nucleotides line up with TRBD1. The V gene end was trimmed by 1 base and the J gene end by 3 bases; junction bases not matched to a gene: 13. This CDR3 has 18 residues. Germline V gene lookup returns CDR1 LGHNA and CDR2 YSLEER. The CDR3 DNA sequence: TGCGCCAGCAGCCAAGCGGCACTCGGACAGGGAGTCTACACTGAAGCTTTCTTT. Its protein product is CASSQAALGQGVYTEAFF.